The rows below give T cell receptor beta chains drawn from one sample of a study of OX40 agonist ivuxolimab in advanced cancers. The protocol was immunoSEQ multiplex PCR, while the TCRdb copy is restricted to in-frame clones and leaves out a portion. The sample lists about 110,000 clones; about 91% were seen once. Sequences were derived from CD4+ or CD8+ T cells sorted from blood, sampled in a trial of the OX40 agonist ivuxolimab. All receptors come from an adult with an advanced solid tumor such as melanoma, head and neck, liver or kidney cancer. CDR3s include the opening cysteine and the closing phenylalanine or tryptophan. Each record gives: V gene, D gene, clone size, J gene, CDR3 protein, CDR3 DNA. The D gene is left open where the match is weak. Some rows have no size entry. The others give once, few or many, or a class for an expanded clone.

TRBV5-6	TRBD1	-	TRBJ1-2	CASSPPVSTGAGYTF	TGTGCCAGCAGCCCGCCGGTGAGCACAGGGGCTGGCTACACCTTC
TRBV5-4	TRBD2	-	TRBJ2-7	CASSLASGGSSYEQYF	TGTGCCAGCAGCTTGGCGAGCGGGGGGTCCTCCTACGAGCAGTACTTC
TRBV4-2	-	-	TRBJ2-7	CASSQDRVSYEQYF	TGTGCCAGCAGCCAAGACAGGGTCTCCTACGAGCAGTACTTC
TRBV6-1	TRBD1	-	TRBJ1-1	CASSEGRSGGEAFF	TGTGCCAGCAGTGAAGGGCGGTCAGGGGGGGAAGCTTTCTTT
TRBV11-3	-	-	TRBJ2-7	CASNSGHLYEQYF	TGTGCCAGCAACTCGGGCCACTTATACGAGCAGTACTTC
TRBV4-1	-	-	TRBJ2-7	CASSQDRGGKARSSYEQYF	TGCGCCAGCAGCCAAGATAGAGGGGGGAAGGCCCGTAGCTCCTACGAGCAGTACTTC
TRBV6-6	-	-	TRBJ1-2	CASSTPAGGSYGYTF	TGTGCCAGCAGTACCCCCGCGGGGGGCAGCTATGGCTACACCTTC
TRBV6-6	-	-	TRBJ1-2	CASTRPGGGYTF	TGTGCCAGCACTCGCCCCGGGGGTGGCTACACCTTC
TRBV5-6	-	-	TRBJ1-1	CASSLDGGAFF	TGTGCCAGCAGCTTGGACGGGGGAGCTTTCTTT
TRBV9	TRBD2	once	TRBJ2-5	CASTKTSGGTETQYF	TGTGCCAGCACAAAGACTAGCGGGGGGACGGAGACCCAGTACTTC
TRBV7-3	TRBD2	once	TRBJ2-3	CASSPTTSGRWDTQYF	TGTGCCAGCAGCCCTACTACTAGCGGTCGTTGGGATACGCAGTATTTT
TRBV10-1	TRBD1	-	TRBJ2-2	CASSEFGQGVGELFF	TGCGCCAGCAGTGAATTCGGACAGGGGGTCGGGGAGCTGTTTTTT
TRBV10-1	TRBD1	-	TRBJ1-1	CASVNRGGSTEAFF	TGCGCCAGCGTTAACAGGGGAGGGAGCACTGAAGCTTTCTTT
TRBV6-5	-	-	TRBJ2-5	CASSLQGSSETQYF	TGTGCCAGCAGCTTACAGGGTTCGTCCGAGACCCAGTACTTC
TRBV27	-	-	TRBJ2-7	CASSAGWEQYF	TGTGCCAGCAGTGCGGGTTGGGAGCAGTACTTC
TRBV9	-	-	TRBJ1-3	CASSVERGRGSSGNTIYF	TGTGCCAGCAGCGTAGAACGGGGCAGGGGAAGCTCTGGAAACACCATATATTTT
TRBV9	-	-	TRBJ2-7	CASSVEANPSSYEQYF	TGTGCCAGCAGCGTAGAGGCTAACCCGAGCTCCTACGAGCAGTACTTC
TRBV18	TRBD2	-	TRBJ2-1	CASSRLGLAGSVNEQFF	TGTGCCAGCTCGCGTTTGGGACTAGCGGGATCTGTCAATGAGCAGTTCTTC
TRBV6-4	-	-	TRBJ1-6	CASREDGSSYNSPLHF	TGTGCCAGCAGGGAGGACGGGAGCTCCTATAATTCACCCCTCCACTTT
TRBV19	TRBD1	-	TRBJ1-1	CASSTGQPNTEAFF	TGTGCCAGTTCTACGGGACAGCCGAACACTGAAGCTTTCTTT
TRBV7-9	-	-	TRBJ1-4	CASSLYINPGSPTNEKLFF	TGTGCCAGCAGCTTATATATCAATCCCGGGAGCCCAACTAATGAAAAACTGTTTTTT
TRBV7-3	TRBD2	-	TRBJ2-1	CASSLSGGLNEQFF	TGTGCCAGCAGCTTAAGCGGGGGGCTCAATGAGCAGTTCTTC
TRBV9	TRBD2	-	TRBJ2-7	CASSVSGGTPGEQYF	TGTGCCAGCAGCGTTAGCGGGGGGACCCCGGGCGAGCAGTACTTC
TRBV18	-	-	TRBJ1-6	CASSPGEGSSPLHF	TGTGCCAGCTCACCTGGAGAGGGATCCTCACCCCTCCACTTT
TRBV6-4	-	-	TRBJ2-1	CASSAGVYNEQFF	TGTGCCAGCAGTGCCGGGGTTTACAATGAGCAGTTCTTC
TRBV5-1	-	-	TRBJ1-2	CASSLGQGDYGYTF	TGCGCCAGCAGCTTGGGGCAGGGAGACTATGGCTACACCTTC
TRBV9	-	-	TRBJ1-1	CASSVDSPAEAFF	TGTGCCAGCAGCGTAGACAGCCCGGCTGAAGCTTTCTTT
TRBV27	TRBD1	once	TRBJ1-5	CASSFQGDGNQPQHF	TGTGCCAGCAGTTTCCAGGGGGATGGCAATCAGCCCCAGCATTTT
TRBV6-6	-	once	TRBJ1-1	CASSPTSVAEAFF	TGTGCCAGCAGCCCGACCTCGGTCGCTGAAGCTTTCTTT
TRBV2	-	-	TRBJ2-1	CASLTRHEQFF	TGTGCCAGCCTTACCAGGCATGAGCAGTTCTTC
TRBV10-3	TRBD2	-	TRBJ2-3	CAISRAAGGARDTQYF	TGTGCCATCAGCAGGGCTGCCGGGGGGGCCCGAGATACGCAGTATTTT
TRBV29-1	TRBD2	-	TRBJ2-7	CSARLNSRGGYEQYF	TGCAGCGCGCGATTGAACAGCCGCGGGGGGTACGAGCAGTACTTC
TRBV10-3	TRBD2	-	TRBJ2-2	CAIRTSGENTGELFF	TGTGCCATCAGGACTAGCGGGGAGAACACCGGGGAGCTGTTTTTT
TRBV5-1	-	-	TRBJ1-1	CASVPPGQLNTEAFF	TGCGCCAGCGTCCCCCCAGGACAGCTCAACACTGAAGCTTTCTTT